This T cell receptor beta chain was captured in a study of blood T cell repertoires in COVID-19. In the study overall: Donors in the United States, Italy and Spain gave samples during acute or convalescent COVID-19.

The assay was immunoSEQ multiplex PCR, and TCRdb's table has in-frame clones only and misses some. This sample has about 210,000 clones, with around 85% found just once. The source of this sequence is a middle-aged man with acute or convalescent COVID-19. Sequencing used peripheral blood.

As DNA, the CDR3 is TGTGCCAGCAGTGCCCAGGGGGCTTACACTGAAGCTTTCTTT. Translated: CASSAQGAYTEAFF. The gene calls are TRBV25-1 and TRBJ1-1; 8 positions agree with TRBD1. V gave up 4 bases and J gave up 3 bases; unmatched junction bases: 4. CDR1 MGHDK and CDR2 SYGVNS come from the germline V gene. This CDR3 is built from 14 residues.